Presented here are 15 T cell receptor beta chains from one specimen sequenced in a study of human T cells and chemical hapten exposure. TCRdb reprocessed the RACE reads via MiXCR and lists one record per CDR3 protein. The sample includes approximately 60,000 distinct CDR3 sequences, more than 9% of them seen just once. The time point denotes: pre-sensitization, week 0. This sample's treatment: therapeutic diphenylcyclopropenone sensitization with weekly scalp DPC. Sample: whole blood, taken in connection with sensitization to the hapten diphenylcyclopropenone (DPC). The receptors stem from a man in his forties or fifties with alopecia areata. Some clones in this sample may be carry-over from other donors' samples.

The V gene is TRBV5-1, the J gene TRBJ2-1; 10 bases map to TRBD1. This CDR3 is built from 15 residues. With 0 bases clipped from V and 8 bases from J, the junction kept 5 bases outside the gene matches. Germline V gene lookup returns CDR1 SGHRS and CDR2 YFSETQ. CDR3 nucleotide sequence: TGCGCCAGCAGCTTGGCCGGGACAGGGGCCGATGAGCAGTTCTTC. It codes for CASSLAGTGADEQFF.

The chain joins TRBV12-3 or TRBV12-4 to TRBJ2-2; tentatively, D is TRBD1 (5 bases). The CDR3 loop spans 14 amino acids. Trimming left V 1 base short and J 6 bases short, with 9 bases between. The CDR3 region has the DNA TGTGCCAGCAGTTTAGGCAGGGTCCCCGGGGAGCTGTTTTTT. It is translated as CASSLGRVPGELFF.

The genes are TRBV28 and TRBJ1-1; 9 bases match TRBD1. The CDR3 has 16 residues. Germline CDR1 and CDR2: MDHEN and SYDVKM. J gave up 2 bases and V 6 bases, and 10 bases lay outside the gene matches. This CDR3 is CASRETGTGLNTEAFF. The CDR3 DNA sequence: TGTGCCAGCAGGGAGACGGGGACAGGGCTTAACACTGAAGCTTTCTTT.

This clonotype was found a few times. V and J are TRBV7-8 and TRBJ2-1; 9 bases map to TRBD2. The V gene end was trimmed by 4 bases and the J gene end by 4 bases; junction bases not matched to a gene: 5. Germline-derived CDR1 and CDR2 are SGHVS and FQNEAQ. The CDR3 sequence is 15 residues long. CDR3 nucleotides: TGTGCCAGCAGCTCACAGCGGGAGGTTTACAATGAGCAGTTCTTC. This sequence encodes CASSSQREVYNEQFF.

This clonotype was counted between two and nine times. CDR3: CASSLEQAGGADTQYF. CDR3 in DNA: TGCGCCAGCAGCTTGGAACAAGCGGGAGGGGCTGATACGCAGTATTTT. The chain joins TRBV5-1 to TRBJ2-3; TRBD2 matches 10 bases. The CDR3 contains 16 residues. J gave up 6 bases and V 0 bases, and 7 bases lay outside the gene matches. The V gene's germline CDR1 is SGHRS and CDR2 YFSETQ.

Worth noting for this clonotype: A read error is possible here, since a much larger clone lies one base away. V usage is TRBV29-1 and J usage is TRBJ2-2, with a possible D match to TRBD2 (5 bases). Per germline, CDR1 SQVTM and CDR2 ANQGSEA. This CDR3 is built from 12 residues. The CDR3 region is CSVRSNTGELYF. The DNA for the CDR3 is TGCAGCGTTAGGTCGAACACCGGGGAGCTGTATTTT.

A remark on this clonotype: Given a much more abundant clone one base away, this may be a read error. The V call is TRBV18, the J call TRBJ1-5; the match to TRBD1 covers 7 bases. This CDR3 has 14 residues. V was pared by 4 bases and J by 3 bases, with 3 bases of the junction left unmatched. Germline assignment: CDR1 KGHSH and CDR2 LQKENI. The CDR3: CASSQTGNNQPQHF. Written as DNA, the CDR3 is TGTGCCAGCTCACAGACAGGGAACAATCAGCCCCAGCATTTT.

This clonotype was seen repeatedly, ten times or more. This chain joins TRBV28 and TRBJ1-5, with TRBD1 matching 7 bases. Germline CDR1 and CDR2: MDHEN and SYDVKM. Trimming took 5 bases from V and 0 from J; bases not matched to a gene: 4. This CDR3 comprises 15 residues. The CDR3 coding sequence is TGTGCCAGCAGTCTTGGGACAGTTAGCAATCAGCCCCAGCATTTT. Its translation: CASSLGTVSNQPQHF.

This clonotype was counted between two and nine times. The chain combines TRBV28 with TRBJ2-5, with D maybe TRBD2 (6 bases). Germline V CDR1 and CDR2: MDHEN, SYDVKM. This CDR3 contains 11 residues. In DNA, the CDR3 is TGTGCGGCGGAGGGTAGTGAGACCCAGTACTTC. Residues: CAAEGSETQYF.

This clonotype was seen many times. The chain recombines TRBV12-2 with TRBJ2-2; TRBD2 is the table's D call, not checked against the DNA. TRBV12-2 represents a pseudogene. The CDR3 has 16 amino acids. The CDR3 sequence is CASRRAARWATGELFF. The CDR3 bases are TGTGCAAGTCGCAGAGCGGCACGCTGGGCCACCGGGGAGCTGTTTTTT.

The chain carries TRBV20-1 and TRBJ1-4; D uncertain. Germline CDR1 DFQATT, CDR2 SNEGSKA (reference sequence). Trimming cost V 6 bases and J 3 bases, with 14 bases left between them. This CDR3 contains 14 residues. DNA of the CDR3: TGCAGTGCCCTCACGCGGGGAGCTAATGAAAAACTGTTTTTT. It specifies CSALTRGANEKLFF.

This clonotype was seen only a few times. The chain is built from TRBV27 and TRBJ2-7; D remains unclear. The CDR3 is 13 amino acids. The V end lost 3 bases, the J end lost 1 base, and 7 bases lay between the germline ends. CDR1 MNHEY and CDR2 SMNVEV come from the germline V gene (reference sequence). This CDR3 reads CASSFSRSYEQYF. The CDR3 DNA follows: TGTGCCAGCAGTTTCTCCCGTTCCTACGAGCAGTACTTC.

This clonotype was found a few times. The chain employs TRBV7-9 and TRBJ2-3; D not resolved. CDR3 size: 11 residues. The V gene lost 4 bases and the J gene lost 5 bases, with 4 bases spanning the gap. The germline CDR1 and CDR2 sequences are SEHNR and FQNEAQ (reference sequence). CDR3 residues: CASSYGDTQYF. DNA for the CDR3: TGTGCCAGCAGCTACGGAGATACGCAGTATTTT. Combining the CDR3 with reference TRBV7-9 and TRBJ2-3 gives the whole variable domain DTGVSQNPRHKITKRGQNVTFRCDPISEHNRLYWYRQTLGQGPEFLTYFQNEAQLEKSRLLSDRFSAERPKGSFSTLEIQRTEQGDSAMYLCASSYGDTQYFGPGTRLTVL.

This clonotype was picked up a small number of times. The gene calls are TRBV11-1 and TRBJ2-7, with D possibly TRBD1 on 6 matching bases. The germline V gene encodes CDR1 SGHAT and CDR2 FQDESV (reference sequence). The CDR3 runs 14 residues. V shed 1 base and J shed 2 bases, with 9 bases lying between them. The CDR3 loop reads CASSLEDSTYEQYF. As DNA, the CDR3 is TGTGCCAGCAGCTTAGAGGACAGTACCTACGAGCAGTACTTC.

Turning to this clonotype: Mismatch with germline at one junction end may stem from a read error. The chain joins TRBV28 to TRBJ2-1, with 9 bases lining up with TRBD2. CDR3 length equals 15 residues. Germline values: CDR1 MDHEN, CDR2 SYDVKM. The CDR3 sequence is CASSLLASGKNGQFF. CDR3 coding DNA: TGTGCCAGCAGTTTATTGGCTAGCGGGAAAAATGGGCAGTTCTTC.